The source of this T cell receptor (beta chain) is a study of cytomegalovirus exposure and HLA in healthy donors. Study-wide points: A later analysis showed TCR association rates differing by HLA locus, peaking at DRB1 and lowest at HLA-C. An analysis done earlier found most TCR beta V segments productive about 87% or about 30% of the time. Most TCR sequences were rare, but some public TCRs occurred in many donors. Excluded were some V segments that proved indistinguishable, including TRBV6-2 and TRBV6-3.

As regards this clone: Its antigen is still unknown.

The CDR3 is 16 amino acids. Germline V gives CDR1 MRHNA, CDR2 SNTAGT. V was clipped by 4 bases and J by 6 bases; unmatched bases: 11. Primers for the PCR totalled 60 Vbeta and 13 Jbeta. Data came from immunoSEQ multiplex PCR; TCRdb stores just in-frame clones and leaves some out. The sample holds 120,000 or so clones, less than 85% seen once. This receptor was obtained from a man aged 18-30 years in good health and CMV-seropositive. The chain combines TRBV6-4 with TRBJ2-1; 8 nucleotides line up with TRBD2. Sequences were obtained from PBMCs. CDR3 nucleotides: TGTGCCAGCAGTGGCTTTTCGGGGGGGGGCATCAATGAGCAGTTCTTC. Amino acids: CASSGFSGGGINEQFF.